This T cell receptor (beta chain) derives from a study of T-cell reconstitution after alpha-beta-depleted transplantation in children. The study's findings and limits: After transplant, at about two months, alpha-beta T cells were reportedly derived from several hundred expanded graft clones. Some patients owed their high day-60 TCRbeta diversity to surviving recipient T cells and thymic progenitors. T-cell numbers and diversity, one year after transplant, stemmed largely from T cells that were newly produced.

CDR3 length: 16 amino acids. The trim removed 5 bases at V and 5 bases at J, leaving 13 bases unmatched. Unique molecular identifiers were used to barcode this TCRbeta library. TCRdb recomputed calls from the PCR reads with MiXCR, one row per CDR3 protein. The table shows some 830,000 distinct CDR3 sequences, with approximately 15% occurring only once. On this clonotype itself: Antigen: not known.

The chain joins TRBV12-3 or TRBV12-4 to TRBJ2-5; 8 bases are shared with TRBD2. The origin of this receptor is a male patient younger than 18 who had a stem cell transplant for acute lymphoblastic leukemia, so the T cells may come from the graft donor. The material sequenced was PBMCs, mostly from graft donor cells, taken 360 days after TCRalphabeta/CD19-depleted stem cell transplant. For the CDR3, the DNA is TGTGCCAGCAGTCTGACCGGCGGGGGGAGTTCTGAGACCCAGTACTTC. It codes for CASSLTGGGSSETQYF.